Listed below are T cell receptor beta chains from one sample, sequenced in a study of early T cells in non-severe SARS-CoV-2 infection. TCRdb recomputed calls from the 5' RACE reads with MiXCR, one row per CDR3 protein. The sample has more than 55,000 distinct CDR3 sequences; 5.9% are singletons. The starting material was whole blood, obtained at baseline. These receptors were obtained from an adult who was a healthcare worker with PCR-confirmed SARS-CoV-2 infection or an uninfected control (not recorded which). Each CDR3 is given with its conserved first and last residue. Fields, in order: V gene, J gene, D gene, clone size, CDR3 protein, CDR3 DNA. The D gene is left open where the match is weak. Clone size, where shown, is once, few, many, or a class for clones that have expanded.

V: TRBV7-3; J: TRBJ1-3; D: NA; size: many; CDR3: CASSPDGSGNTIYF; DNA: TGTGCCAGCAGCCCCGATGGATCTGGAAACACCATATATTTT
V: TRBV7-9; J: TRBJ1-2; D: NA; size: few; CDR3: CAASPDGVANYGYTF; DNA: TGTGCCGCATCCCCTGACGGAGTCGCTAACTATGGCTACACCTTC
V: TRBV6-2/TRBV6-3; J: TRBJ2-1; D: TRBD1; size: NA; CDR3: CASSSLTGGAYNEQFF; DNA: TGTGCCAGCAGTTCCCTTACAGGGGGCGCGTACAATGAGCAGTTCTTC
V: TRBV20-1; J: TRBJ1-2; D: NA; size: many; CDR3: CGGEVPYTF; DNA: TGCGGTGGGGAGGTCCCCTACACCTTC
V: TRBV2; J: TRBJ2-4; D: NA; size: NA; CDR3: CASSSGGWEAKNIQYF; DNA: TGTGCCAGCAGTTCCGGGGGTTGGGAAGCCAAAAACATTCAGTACTTC
V: TRBV5-1; J: TRBJ2-1; D: TRBD2; size: few; CDR3: CASTRLAGGHNEQFF; DNA: TGCGCCAGCACGAGACTAGCGGGAGGACACAATGAGCAGTTCTTC
V: TRBV4-3; J: TRBJ2-1; D: TRBD2; size: many; CDR3: CASSQDALREGREQFF; DNA: TGCGCCAGCAGCCAAGACGCCTTGCGGGAGGGCCGTGAGCAGTTCTTC
V: TRBV3-1; J: TRBJ2-1; D: TRBD2; size: few; CDR3: CASSRTRDTYNEQFF; DNA: TGTGCCAGCAGCAGGACTAGGGATACCTACAATGAGCAGTTCTTC
V: TRBV4-2; J: TRBJ1-1; D: NA; size: many; CDR3: CASSQDGTTDTEAFF; DNA: TGTGCCAGCAGCCAAGACGGGACGACAGACACTGAAGCTTTCTTT
V: TRBV27; J: TRBJ1-1; D: NA; size: many; CDR3: CASSPLIHPKTASNTEAFF; DNA: TGTGCCAGCAGTCCCCTTATTCACCCCAAGACAGCATCGAACACTGAAGCTTTCTTT
V: TRBV20-1; J: TRBJ2-1; D: TRBD2; size: many; CDR3: CSADTGTSEYNEQFF; DNA: TGCAGTGCAGATACCGGGACTAGCGAGTACAATGAGCAGTTCTTC
V: TRBV6-1; J: TRBJ1-5; D: NA; size: few; CDR3: CASRAGEGNNQPQHF; DNA: TGTGCCAGCAGGGCTGGGGAGGGCAACAATCAGCCCCAGCATTTT
V: TRBV12-3/TRBV12-4; J: TRBJ2-5; D: NA; size: few; CDR3: CASSFSGLQTQYF; DNA: TGTGCCAGCAGTTTTTCGGGGCTGCAGACCCAGTACTTC
V: TRBV28; J: TRBJ2-1; D: TRBD2; size: many; CDR3: CASSLHQWLRTSGSNEQFF; DNA: TGTGCCAGCAGTTTACATCAATGGCTGCGGACTAGCGGATCCAATGAGCAGTTCTTC
V: TRBV29-1; J: TRBJ1-5; D: NA; size: many; CDR3: CSVQVHNQPQHF; DNA: TGCAGCGTGCAGGTCCACAATCAGCCCCAGCATTTT
V: TRBV5-1; J: TRBJ2-7; D: NA; size: many; CDR3: CASTPMELYEQYF; DNA: TGCGCCAGCACCCCCATGGAGTTATACGAGCAGTACTTC
V: TRBV28; J: TRBJ1-1; D: NA; size: many; CDR3: CASSFRGMNTEAFF; DNA: TGTGCCAGCAGTTTTAGGGGCATGAACACTGAAGCTTTCTTT
V: TRBV7-2; J: TRBJ2-5; D: NA; size: few; CDR3: CASSSLYQETQYF; DNA: TGTGCCAGCAGCTCGTTGTACCAAGAGACCCAGTACTTC
V: TRBV29-1; J: TRBJ2-6; D: TRBD1; size: many; CDR3: CKRTGAPSGANVLTF; DNA: TGCAAGAGGACAGGGGCTCCCTCTGGGGCCAACGTCCTGACTTTC
V: TRBV18; J: TRBJ2-1; D: NA; size: NA; CDR3: CASSPDSAATNEQFF; DNA: TGTGCCAGCTCTCCCGACTCGGCGGCAACCAATGAGCAGTTCTTC
V: TRBV20-1; J: TRBJ2-4; D: NA; size: few; CDR3: CSASRGLLAKNIQYF; DNA: TGCAGTGCTTCCCGGGGACTGCTAGCCAAAAACATTCAGTACTTC
V: TRBV10-3; J: TRBJ2-5; D: TRBD2; size: few; CDR3: CAIMSGTQETQYF; DNA: TGTGCCATCATGAGCGGGACCCAAGAGACCCAGTACTTC
V: TRBV12-3/TRBV12-4; J: TRBJ1-1; D: NA; size: many; CDR3: CASSLGGTLHTEAFF; DNA: TGTGCCAGCAGTTTAGGAGGGACACTACACACTGAAGCTTTCTTT
V: TRBV20-1; J: TRBJ2-7; D: TRBD2; size: many; CDR3: CSAVTSHEQYF; DNA: TGCAGTGCTGTGACTAGCCACGAGCAGTACTTC
V: TRBV7-6; J: TRBJ2-5; D: NA; size: many; CDR3: CASSLETQYF; DNA: TGTGCCAGCAGCTTAGAGACCCAGTACTTC
V: TRBV28; J: TRBJ2-3; D: NA; size: NA; CDR3: CASSPTVRSTDTQYF; DNA: TGTGCCAGCAGTCCGACAGTTAGATCCACAGATACGCAGTATTTT
V: TRBV7-9; J: TRBJ2-3; D: TRBD2; size: NA; CDR3: CASSPLSTSAQYF; DNA: TGTGCCAGCAGCCCCCTATCGACTAGCGCGCAGTATTTT
V: TRBV11-2; J: TRBJ2-1; D: NA; size: few; CDR3: CASSFHSSEEQFF; DNA: TGTGCCAGCAGCTTCCACTCTAGCGAGGAACAGTTCTTC
V: TRBV29-1; J: TRBJ2-7; D: NA; size: NA; CDR3: CSSGPTRYEQYF; DNA: TGCAGCTCTGGACCAACCCGTTACGAGCAGTACTTC